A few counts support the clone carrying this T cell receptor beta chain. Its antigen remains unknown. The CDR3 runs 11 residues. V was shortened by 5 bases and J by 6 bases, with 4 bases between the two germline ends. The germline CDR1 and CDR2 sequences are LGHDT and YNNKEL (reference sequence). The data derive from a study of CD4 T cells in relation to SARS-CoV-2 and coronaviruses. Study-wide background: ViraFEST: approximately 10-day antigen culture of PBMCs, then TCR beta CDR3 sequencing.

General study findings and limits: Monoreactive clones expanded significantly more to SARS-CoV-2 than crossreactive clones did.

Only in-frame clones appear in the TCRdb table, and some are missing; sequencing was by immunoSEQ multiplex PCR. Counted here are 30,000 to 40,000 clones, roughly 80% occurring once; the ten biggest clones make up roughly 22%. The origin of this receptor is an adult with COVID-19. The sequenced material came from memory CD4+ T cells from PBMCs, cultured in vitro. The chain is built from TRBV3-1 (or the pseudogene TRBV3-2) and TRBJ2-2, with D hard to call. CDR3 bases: TGTGCCAGCAGCATCCCCGGGGAGCTGTTTTTT. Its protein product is CASSIPGELFF.